These T cell receptor beta chains were read from a single sample in a study of vaccination effects on CD4 cells after COVID-19. Profiled with immunoSEQ multiplex PCR; TCRdb holds only in-frame clones, not every one. The repertoire holds tens of thousands of clones, with roughly three quarters as singletons. These receptors have no known antigen. Material: CD4+ T cells from PBMCs cultured with HCoV-NL63 spike peptides, obtained before COVID-19 vaccination. Receptor source: a human donor who received a COVID-19 vaccine. CDR3s include the opening cysteine and the closing phenylalanine or tryptophan. The D gene is left open where the match is weak. Part of the rows lack a size; the others show once, few, many or a class for expanded clones.

D gene: NA; V gene: TRBV18; clone size: NA; J gene: TRBJ1-4; CDR3 DNA: TGTGCCAGCTCACTGGCAGGGGTGGAAAAACTGTTTTTT; CDR3 protein: CASSLAGVEKLFF
D gene: NA; V gene: TRBV11-2; clone size: NA; J gene: TRBJ2-1; CDR3 DNA: TGTGCCAGCAGCTTAGTGCAGGGGAGCTCCTACAATGAGCAGTTCTTC; CDR3 protein: CASSLVQGSSYNEQFF
D gene: NA; V gene: TRBV29-1; clone size: few; J gene: TRBJ1-2; CDR3 DNA: TGCAGCGTAGGCAGGGCCAACGGCTACACCTTC; CDR3 protein: CSVGRANGYTF
D gene: TRBD1; V gene: TRBV7-2; clone size: NA; J gene: TRBJ2-5; CDR3 DNA: TGTGCCAGCAGCTTAGTGACCCGAGGGGGCCCCCTGGGGGAGACCCAGTACTTC; CDR3 protein: CASSLVTRGGPLGETQYF
D gene: NA; V gene: TRBV6-1; clone size: few; J gene: TRBJ2-7; CDR3 DNA: TGTGCCAGCAGCGAAGGGACGATATACGAGCAGTACTTC; CDR3 protein: CASSEGTIYEQYF
D gene: TRBD2; V gene: TRBV3-1/TRBV3-2; clone size: NA; J gene: TRBJ2-1; CDR3 DNA: TGTGCCAGCAGGCCGACGTTAGCGGGGGGAGAGGCAGGGTCCTACAATGAGCAGTTCTTC; CDR3 protein: CASRPTLAGGEAGSYNEQFF
D gene: NA; V gene: TRBV5-1; clone size: NA; J gene: TRBJ2-1; CDR3 DNA: TGCGCCAGCAGCTTGGTACGTGTGGGCGAGCAGTTCTTC; CDR3 protein: CASSLVRVGEQFF
D gene: NA; V gene: TRBV12-5; clone size: NA; J gene: TRBJ2-3; CDR3 DNA: TGTGCTAGTGGGGCAGGGGCTAGGACAGATACGCAGTATTTT; CDR3 protein: CASGAGARTDTQYF
D gene: NA; V gene: TRBV27; clone size: NA; J gene: TRBJ1-1; CDR3 DNA: TGTGCCAGCAGGATCGGGGGATTTGGGTCTGAAGCTTTCTTT; CDR3 protein: CASRIGGFGSEAFF
D gene: NA; V gene: TRBV7-2; clone size: NA; J gene: TRBJ2-1; CDR3 DNA: TGTGCCAGCAGCTTAGTAGTTCTAGTCCAGTTCTTC; CDR3 protein: CASSLVVLVQFF
D gene: NA; V gene: TRBV7-9; clone size: once; J gene: TRBJ1-1; CDR3 DNA: TGTGCCAGCAGCTTAGGGGGAGGGGCCACGAACACTGAAGCTTTCTTT; CDR3 protein: CASSLGGGATNTEAFF
D gene: TRBD2; V gene: TRBV5-8; clone size: few; J gene: TRBJ2-1; CDR3 DNA: TGTGCCAGCAGTTATACCGGGACTAGCGGGGGGATATACAATGAGCAGTTCTTC; CDR3 protein: CASSYTGTSGGIYNEQFF
D gene: NA; V gene: TRBV10-2; clone size: NA; J gene: TRBJ2-7; CDR3 DNA: TGCGCCAGCGCGGGTGGTCGAATTGACGAGCAGTACTTC; CDR3 protein: CASAGGRIDEQYF
D gene: NA; V gene: TRBV18; clone size: few; J gene: TRBJ2-2; CDR3 DNA: TGTGCCAGCTCACCACGTGGCGGGGAGCTGTTTTTT; CDR3 protein: CASSPRGGELFF
D gene: NA; V gene: TRBV10-2; clone size: NA; J gene: TRBJ1-6; CDR3 DNA: TGCGCCAGCACGAACAGGGCAGGGCAACAAATTTCACCCCTCCACTTT; CDR3 protein: CASTNRAGQQISPLHF
D gene: NA; V gene: TRBV18; clone size: NA; J gene: TRBJ2-5; CDR3 DNA: TGTGCCAGCTCACAGGGGCCGCAAGAGACCCAGTACTTC; CDR3 protein: CASSQGPQETQYF
D gene: NA; V gene: TRBV25-1; clone size: NA; J gene: TRBJ1-2; CDR3 DNA: TGTGCCAGCAGTGAGAGGGGCGGCCTTAACTATGGCTACACCTTC; CDR3 protein: CASSERGGLNYGYTF